A single sample gave rise to the 5 T cell receptor beta chains below, sequenced in a study of glioma-infiltrating T cells after dendritic cell vaccination. Profiling relied on immunoSEQ multiplex PCR, and the TCRdb table lists in-frame clones only, not all of them. The sample lists around 67,000 clones, 65% to 90% occurring once. Sequenced here: blood, sampled before dendritic cell vaccination. The receptors come from a human donor with glioblastoma.

The table lists this clone with a count of one. The same CDR3 arises from other DNA sequences in this sample as well. The J gene is TRBJ1-2, the V gene TRBV5-6; D is uncertain. The CDR3 runs 14 residues. Germline assignment: CDR1 SGHDT and CDR2 YYEEEE. The V end was cut by 4 bases, the J end by 5 bases, with 15 bases between. Here the CDR3 reads CASSLTGLGYGYTF. DNA of the CDR3: TGTGCCAGCAGCCTAACTGGACTGGGGTATGGCTACACCTTC.

This clone has just a few counts. V gene TRBV4-2 combines with J gene TRBJ2-2; TRBD1 agrees at 7 bases. Trimming cost V 0 bases and J 3 bases; bases outside gene matches: 10. This CDR3 has 18 residues. The germline CDR1 and CDR2 sequences are LGHNA and YNFKEQ. The CDR3 is CASSQDPQGVGDTGELFF. The CDR3 DNA sequence: TGTGCCAGCAGCCAAGATCCGCAGGGGGTCGGGGACACCGGGGAGCTGTTTTTT.

This clone qualifies as large. The chain has TRBV5-1 and TRBJ1-3; the D gene is possibly TRBD1 (5 bases). The CDR3 runs to 18 residues. Per the germline V gene, CDR1 is SGHRS and CDR2 is YFSETQ. Trimming removed 7 bases from V and 0 bases from J, with 23 bases in between. Written as DNA, the CDR3 is TGCGCCAGCCGTGAAGGGAAACGAGACAGCAGCTCTGGAAACACCATATATTTT. Its protein is CASREGKRDSSSGNTIYF.

This clone occurred once. The J gene is TRBJ1-5, the V gene TRBV11-2; maybe TRBD1 (5 bases). V was cut by 1 base and J by 14 bases, with 12 bases left in between. The germline V gene encodes CDR1 SGHAT and CDR2 FQNNGV. This CDR3 has 12 amino acids. The chain's CDR3 is CASSLGGGFKHF. The CDR3, as DNA: TGTGCCAGCAGCTTAGGGGGGGGTTTCAAGCATTTT.

The chain employs TRBV5-1 and TRBJ2-2; D remains unclear. This CDR3 has 16 amino acids. Germline values: CDR1 SGHRS, CDR2 YFSETQ. V gave up 3 bases and J gave up 5 bases, with 17 bases separating them. In DNA form, the CDR3 reads TGCGCCAGCAGCTCCCGAGCAGGTATACCGACCGGGGAGCTGTTTTTT. Translated: CASSSRAGIPTGELFF.